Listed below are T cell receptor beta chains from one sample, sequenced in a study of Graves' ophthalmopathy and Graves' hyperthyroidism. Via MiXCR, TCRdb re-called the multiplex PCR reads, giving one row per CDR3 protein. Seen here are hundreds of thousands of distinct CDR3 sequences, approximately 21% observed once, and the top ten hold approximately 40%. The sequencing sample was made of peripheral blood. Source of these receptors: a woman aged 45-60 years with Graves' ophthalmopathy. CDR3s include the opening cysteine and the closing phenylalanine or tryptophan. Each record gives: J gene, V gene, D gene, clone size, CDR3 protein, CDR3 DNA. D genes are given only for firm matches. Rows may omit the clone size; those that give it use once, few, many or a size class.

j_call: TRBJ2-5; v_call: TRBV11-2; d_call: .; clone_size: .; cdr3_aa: CASSQPTSVRETQYF; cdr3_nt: TGTGCCAGCAGCCAACCAACTAGTGTAAGGGAGACCCAGTACTTC
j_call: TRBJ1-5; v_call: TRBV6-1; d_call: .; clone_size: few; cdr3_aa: CASGALRQPQHF; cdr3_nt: TGTGCCAGCGGGGCATTGAGGCAGCCCCAGCATTTT
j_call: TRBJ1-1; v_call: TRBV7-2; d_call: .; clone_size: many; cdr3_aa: CASSPYSFSEAFF; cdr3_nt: TGTGCCAGCAGCCCCTATAGTTTTAGTGAAGCTTTCTTT
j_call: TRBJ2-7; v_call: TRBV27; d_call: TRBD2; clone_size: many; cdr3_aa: CASRPSGREGSEQYF; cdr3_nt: TGTGCCAGCAGACCAAGCGGGAGAGAAGGGAGCGAGCAGTACTTC
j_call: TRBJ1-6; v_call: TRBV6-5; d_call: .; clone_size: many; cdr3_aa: CASSYSKQVNSPLHF; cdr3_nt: TGTGCCAGCAGTTACTCGAAACAGGTTAATTCACCCCTCCACTTT
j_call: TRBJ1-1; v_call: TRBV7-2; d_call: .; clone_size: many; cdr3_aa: CASSFTRQTTEAFF; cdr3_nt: TGTGCCAGCAGCTTTACTCGACAGACCACTGAAGCTTTCTTT
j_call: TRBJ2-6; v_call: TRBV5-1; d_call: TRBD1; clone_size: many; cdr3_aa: CASSGRQGRSGANVLTF; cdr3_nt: TGCGCCAGCAGCGGCAGACAGGGTCGCTCTGGGGCCAACGTCCTGACTTTC
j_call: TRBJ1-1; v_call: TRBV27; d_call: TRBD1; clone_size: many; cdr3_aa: CASSRTGPSEAFF; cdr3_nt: TGTGCCAGCAGCCGGACAGGCCCCTCGGAGGCTTTCTTT
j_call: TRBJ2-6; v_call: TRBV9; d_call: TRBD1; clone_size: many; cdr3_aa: CASSAMTGGKGANVLTF; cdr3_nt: TGTGCCAGCAGCGCAATGACAGGGGGCAAGGGGGCCAACGTCCTGACTTTC
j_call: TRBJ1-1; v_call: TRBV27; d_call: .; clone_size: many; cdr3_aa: CASHPRTDTEAFF; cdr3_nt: TGTGCCAGCCACCCACGGACCGACACTGAAGCTTTCTTT
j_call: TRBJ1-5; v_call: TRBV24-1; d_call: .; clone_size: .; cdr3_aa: CATSATGNNQPQHF; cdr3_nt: TGTGCCACCAGTGCCACAGGGAACAATCAGCCCCAGCATTTT
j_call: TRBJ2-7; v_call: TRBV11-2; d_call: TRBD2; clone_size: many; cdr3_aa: CASSLGFGEGYEQYF; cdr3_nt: TGTGCCAGCAGCTTAGGGTTCGGGGAGGGCTACGAGCAGTACTTC
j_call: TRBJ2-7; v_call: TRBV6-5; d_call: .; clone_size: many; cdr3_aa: CASSYSGNLYEQYF; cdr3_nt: TGTGCCAGCAGTTACTCTGGAAACCTCTACGAGCAGTACTTC
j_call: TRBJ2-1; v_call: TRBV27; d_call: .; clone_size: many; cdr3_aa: CASRSRIVYF; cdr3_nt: TGTGCCAGCAGAAGCCGAATTGTTTACTTC
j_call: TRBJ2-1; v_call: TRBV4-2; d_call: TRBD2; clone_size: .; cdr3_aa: CASSQERGRADEQFF; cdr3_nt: TGTGCCAGCAGCCAAGAGCGCGGGAGGGCCGATGAGCAGTTCTTC